These T cell receptor beta chains were read from a single sample in a study of blood T cell repertoires in COVID-19. TCRdb's copy holds only in-frame clones and misses some; the assay was immunoSEQ multiplex PCR. The profile shows a few hundred thousand clones, more than 70% of them singletons. Sequences were obtained from peripheral blood. These receptor sequences come from a woman in her twenties or thirties who had recovered from COVID-19. Both conserved end residues are part of each CDR3. The D gene is left open where the match is weak. Some rows mark clone size as missing; the rest say once, few, many or name a class of expanded clone.

DNA,CDR3,length,D,V,J,size
TGTGCCAGCAGCGAGGGAGCGAACACTGAAGCTTTCTTT,CASSEGANTEAFF,13,NA,TRBV6-4,TRBJ1-1,NA
TGTGCCACCAGTGATTTGGGCAGGGGAGGGCGAGATACGCAGTATTTT,CATSDLGRGGRDTQYF,16,NA,TRBV24-1,TRBJ2-3,NA
TGTGCCAGCAGCTTGCTAGCGGGGGGCGACACCGGGGAGCTGTTTTTT,CASSLLAGGDTGELFF,16,TRBD2,TRBV7-3,TRBJ2-2,NA
TGTGCCAGCAGTGCTGAAGAGACCCAGTACTTC,CASSAEETQYF,11,NA,TRBV2,TRBJ2-5,NA
TGTGCCAGCAGCCCGCGGACTAGCGGTCCCACAGATACGCAGTATTTT,CASSPRTSGPTDTQYF,16,TRBD2,TRBV11-2,TRBJ2-3,NA
TGTGCCAGCTCACCGCTGAGCAACGAGCAGTACTTC,CASSPLSNEQYF,12,NA,TRBV18,TRBJ2-7,once
TGCGCCAGCAGTGAAGAGGGCGGGGGCTACACCTTC,CASSEEGGGYTF,12,NA,TRBV10-2,TRBJ1-2,once
TGCGCCAGCAGCTTGGCCGACAGCCACAATTCACCCCTCCACTTT,CASSLADSHNSPLHF,15,NA,TRBV5-1,TRBJ1-6,NA
TGTGCCAGCAGCCCAACACACAGGGGAGAGACCCAGTACTTC,CASSPTHRGETQYF,14,TRBD1,TRBV7-2,TRBJ2-5,NA
TGCAGTGCTAGGGGGGGAGATACGCAGTATTTT,CSARGGDTQYF,11,NA,TRBV20-1,TRBJ2-3,NA
TGCAGCGTTGAAGAAGGTGGAGTAGGGGGAACCGGCACTGAAGCTTTCTTT,CSVEEGGVGGTGTEAFF,17,NA,TRBV29-1,TRBJ1-1,NA
TGTGCCACCAGTGATTTTAGGACAGGCTCCAGCACAGATACGCAGTATTTT,CATSDFRTGSSTDTQYF,17,TRBD1,TRBV24-1,TRBJ2-3,NA
TGTGCCTGGAAGAGCGGAGCGGCGTACCAAGAGACCCAGTACTTC,CAWKSGAAYQETQYF,15,NA,TRBV30,TRBJ2-5,NA
TGTGCCAGTAGGAGACAGGGGGAGAATGAGCAGTTCTTC,CASRRQGENEQFF,13,TRBD1,TRBV19,TRBJ2-1,NA
TGTGCCAGCAGCGTAGATAGTAGAGGGAACGGAAGGTACTACACCTTC,CASSVDSRGNGRYYTF,16,NA,TRBV9,TRBJ1-2,NA
TGTGCCAGCAGTGAAGCCCTGGAGACAGGGTGGGCCTACGAGCAGTACTTC,CASSEALETGWAYEQYF,17,TRBD1,TRBV6-1,TRBJ2-7,NA